The clone carrying this TCR beta chain was observed a handful of times. The authors' processing: Amplified reference gene primers provided the basis for estimating nucleated cell counts. Sequencing was performed with immunoSEQ multiplex PCR; in TCRdb, only in-frame clones are kept and a portion is missing. That table supplies the V and J calls and clone size; D and trimming were determined from the DNA. The data show some 280,000 clones, with about nine tenths seen just once and about 3% held by the top ten. Germline CDR1 and CDR2: ENHRY and SYGVKD. CDR3 length equals 16 residues. The ends lost 2 bases at V and 10 bases at J; junction bases unmatched: 10. The data belong to a study of blood T cell repertoires in COVID-19.

This clonotype was sampled from a woman in her twenties or thirties with active or convalescent COVID-19. Sequenced material: peripheral blood. This rearrangement joins TRBV10-3 to TRBJ2-1; TRBD1 matches at 11 bases. CDR3 region: CAISETGQGVHREQFF. The CDR3 DNA is TGTGCCATCAGTGAGACGGGACAGGGGGTTCATAGGGAGCAGTTCTTC.